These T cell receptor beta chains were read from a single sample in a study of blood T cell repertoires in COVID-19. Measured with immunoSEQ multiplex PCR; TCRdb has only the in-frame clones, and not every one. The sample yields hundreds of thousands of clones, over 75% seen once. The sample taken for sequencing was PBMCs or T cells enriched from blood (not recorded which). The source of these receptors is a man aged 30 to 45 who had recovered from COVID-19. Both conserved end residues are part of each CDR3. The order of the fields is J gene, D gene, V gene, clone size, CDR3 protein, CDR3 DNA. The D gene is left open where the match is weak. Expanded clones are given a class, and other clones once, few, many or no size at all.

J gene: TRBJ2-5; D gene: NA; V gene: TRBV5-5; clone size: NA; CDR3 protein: CASSLSRDSPFETQYF; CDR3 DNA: TGTGCCAGCAGCTTGTCGCGGGACTCCCCGTTTGAGACCCAGTACTTC
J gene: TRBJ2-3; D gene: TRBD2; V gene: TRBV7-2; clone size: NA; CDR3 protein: CASSLTSVGTDTQYF; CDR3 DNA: TGTGCCAGCAGCTTAACTAGCGTGGGCACAGATACGCAGTATTTT
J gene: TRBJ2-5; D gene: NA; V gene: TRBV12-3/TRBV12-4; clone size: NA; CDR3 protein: CASNLSGQETQYF; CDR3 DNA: TGTGCCAGCAACCTGTCAGGTCAAGAGACCCAGTACTTC
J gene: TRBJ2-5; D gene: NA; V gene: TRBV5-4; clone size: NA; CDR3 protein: CASSSREAGETQYF; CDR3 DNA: TGTGCCAGCAGCTCCAGGGAGGCAGGAGAGACCCAGTACTTC
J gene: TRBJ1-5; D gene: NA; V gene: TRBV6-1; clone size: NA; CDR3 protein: CASSETNMQPQHF; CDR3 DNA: TGTGCCAGCAGTGAGACTAACATGCAGCCCCAGCATTTT
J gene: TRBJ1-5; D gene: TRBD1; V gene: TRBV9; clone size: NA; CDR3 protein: CASSDPYRGFSNQPQHF; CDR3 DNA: TGTGCCAGCAGCGATCCTTACAGGGGGTTCAGCAATCAGCCCCAGCATTTT
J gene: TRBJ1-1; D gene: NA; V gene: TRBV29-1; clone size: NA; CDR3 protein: CSVRPGQPPGEFF; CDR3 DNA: TGCAGCGTTCGACCTGGACAGCCTCCTGGGGAATTCTTT
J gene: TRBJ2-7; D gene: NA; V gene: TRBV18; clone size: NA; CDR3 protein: CASSPPGRNEQYF; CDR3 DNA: TGTGCCAGCTCACCCCCAGGGCGCAACGAGCAGTACTTC
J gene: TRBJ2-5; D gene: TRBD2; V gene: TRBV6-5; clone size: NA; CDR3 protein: CASSPGTNPETQYF; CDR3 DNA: TGTGCCAGCAGCCCCGGGACTAACCCAGAGACCCAGTACTTC
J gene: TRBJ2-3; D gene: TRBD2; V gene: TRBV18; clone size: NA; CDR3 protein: CASSPLAGGTTDTQYF; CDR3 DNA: TGTGCCAGCTCACCTCTGGCGGGGGGCACCACAGATACGCAGTATTTT
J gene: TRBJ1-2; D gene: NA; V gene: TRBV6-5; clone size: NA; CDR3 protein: CASSYSEGIGGYTF; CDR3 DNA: TGTGCCAGCAGTTACTCGGAGGGGATTGGAGGCTACACCTTC
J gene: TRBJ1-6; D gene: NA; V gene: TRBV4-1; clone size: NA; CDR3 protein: CASSGRQDSALHF; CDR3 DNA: TGCGCCAGCAGCGGTCGACAGGATTCGGCCCTCCACTTT
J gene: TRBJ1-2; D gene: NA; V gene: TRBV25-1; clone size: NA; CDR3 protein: CASSESSGYGYTF; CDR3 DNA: TGTGCCAGCAGTGAGTCCAGCGGCTATGGCTACACCTTC
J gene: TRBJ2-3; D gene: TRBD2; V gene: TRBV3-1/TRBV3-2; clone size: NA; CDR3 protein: CASSSTAGLATDTQYF; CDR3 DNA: TGTGCCAGCAGCAGTACGGCGGGACTAGCGACAGATACGCAGTATTTT
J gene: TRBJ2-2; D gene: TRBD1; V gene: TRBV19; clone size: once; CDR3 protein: CASEDRGFTGELFF; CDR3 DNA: TGTGCCAGTGAGGACAGGGGTTTCACCGGGGAGCTGTTTTTT
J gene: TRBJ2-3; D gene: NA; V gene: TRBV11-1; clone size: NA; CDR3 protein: CASSLAIRRGALLF; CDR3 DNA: TGTGCCAGCAGCTTAGCTATTCGTCGGGGGGCCCTTCTTTTT
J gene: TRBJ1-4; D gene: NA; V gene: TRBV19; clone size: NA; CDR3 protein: CASSITQGMNEKLFF; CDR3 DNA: TGTGCCAGTAGTATTACCCAGGGTATGAATGAAAAACTGTTTTTT
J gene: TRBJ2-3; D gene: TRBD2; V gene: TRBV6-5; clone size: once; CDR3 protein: CASSYRGGAIDTQYF; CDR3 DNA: TGTGCCAGCAGTTACCGCGGGGGGGCGATAGATACGCAGTATTTT
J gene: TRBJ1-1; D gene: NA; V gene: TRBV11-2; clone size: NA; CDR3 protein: CASSQQGQNTEAFF; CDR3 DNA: TGTGCCAGCAGCCAGCAGGGGCAGAACACTGAAGCTTTCTTT
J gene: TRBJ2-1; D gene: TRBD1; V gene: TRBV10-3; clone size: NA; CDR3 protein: CAISDGTGGNEQFF; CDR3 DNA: TGTGCCATCAGTGATGGGACAGGGGGCAATGAGCAGTTCTTC
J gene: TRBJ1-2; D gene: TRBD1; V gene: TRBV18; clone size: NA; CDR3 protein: CASSPAEGTAYGYTF; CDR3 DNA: TGTGCCAGCTCACCCGCGGAAGGGACAGCCTATGGCTACACCTTC
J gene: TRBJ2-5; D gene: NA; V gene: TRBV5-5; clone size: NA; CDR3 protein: CASSFAGEETQYF; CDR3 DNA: TGTGCCAGCAGCTTTGCCGGTGAAGAGACCCAGTACTTC
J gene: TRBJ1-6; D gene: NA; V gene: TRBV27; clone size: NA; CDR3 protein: CASSDSLYSPLHF; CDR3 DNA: TGTGCCAGCAGCGACAGCCTTTATTCACCCCTCCACTTT
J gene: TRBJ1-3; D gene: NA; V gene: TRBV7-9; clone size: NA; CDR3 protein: CASSPGTGNTIYF; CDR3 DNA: TGTGCCAGCAGCCCCGGGACAGGAAACACCATATATTTT
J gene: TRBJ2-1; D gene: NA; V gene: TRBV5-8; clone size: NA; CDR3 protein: CASSPFWGDPFNEQFF; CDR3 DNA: TGTGCCAGCAGCCCGTTTTGGGGGGACCCCTTTAATGAGCAGTTCTTC
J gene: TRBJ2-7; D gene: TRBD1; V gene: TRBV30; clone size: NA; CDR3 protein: CAWTWTGDNEQYF; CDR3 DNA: TGTGCCTGGACTTGGACAGGGGATAACGAGCAGTACTTC
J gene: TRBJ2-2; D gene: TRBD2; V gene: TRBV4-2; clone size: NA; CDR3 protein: CASSQGGRGATVTGELFF; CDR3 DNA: TGTGCCAGCAGCCAAGGTGGGCGGGGGGCTACGGTCACCGGGGAGCTGTTTTTT
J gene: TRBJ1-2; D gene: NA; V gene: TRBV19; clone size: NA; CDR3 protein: CASSILGSTGYTF; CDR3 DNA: TGTGCCAGTAGTATTTTAGGGAGCACTGGCTACACCTTC
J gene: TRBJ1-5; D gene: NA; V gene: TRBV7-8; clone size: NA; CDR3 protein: CASSQVGGNQPQHF; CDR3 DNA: TGTGCCAGCAGCCAGGTCGGGGGCAATCAGCCCCAGCATTTT
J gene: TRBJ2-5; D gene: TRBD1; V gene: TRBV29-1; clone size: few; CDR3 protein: CSAPGQGYQETQYF; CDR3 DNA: TGCAGCGCCCCGGGACAGGGGTACCAAGAGACCCAGTACTTC
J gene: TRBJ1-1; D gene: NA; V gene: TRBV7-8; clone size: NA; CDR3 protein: CASSLEPGIMNTEAFF; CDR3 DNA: TGTGCCAGCAGCTTAGAGCCAGGGATAATGAACACTGAAGCTTTCTTT
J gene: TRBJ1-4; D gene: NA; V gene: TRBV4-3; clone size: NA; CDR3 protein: CASSRRPLGEINEKLFF; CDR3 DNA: TGCGCCAGCAGCCGTAGACCCTTAGGGGAAATTAATGAAAAACTGTTTTTT
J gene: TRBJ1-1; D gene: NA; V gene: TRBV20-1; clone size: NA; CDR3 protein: CSASKGRDTEAFF; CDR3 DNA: TGCAGTGCTAGTAAGGGGAGGGACACTGAAGCTTTCTTT
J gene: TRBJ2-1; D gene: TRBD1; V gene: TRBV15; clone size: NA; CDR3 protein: CATKDRVGGNEQFF; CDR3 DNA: TGTGCCACGAAGGACAGGGTCGGAGGAAATGAGCAGTTCTTC
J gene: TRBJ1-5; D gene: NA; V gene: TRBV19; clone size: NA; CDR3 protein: CASSLRQGTNQPQHF; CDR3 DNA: TGTGCCAGTAGTCTCCGCCAGGGTACCAATCAGCCCCAGCATTTT
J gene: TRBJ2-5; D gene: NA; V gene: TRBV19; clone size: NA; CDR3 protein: CASSKNGGKQETQYF; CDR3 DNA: TGTGCCAGTAGTAAGAACGGCGGGAAACAAGAGACCCAGTACTTC
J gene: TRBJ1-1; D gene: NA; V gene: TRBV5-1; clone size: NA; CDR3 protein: CASSLSGGGRLSTEAFF; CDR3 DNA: TGCGCCAGCAGCTTGTCCGGGGGAGGGAGGCTGTCCACTGAAGCTTTCTTT
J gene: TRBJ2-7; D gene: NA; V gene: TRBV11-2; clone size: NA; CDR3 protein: CASSLVASDAYEQYF; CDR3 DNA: TGTGCCAGCAGCTTAGTTGCTAGCGACGCCTACGAGCAGTACTTC